What follows are 5 T cell receptor beta chains derived from one specimen sequenced in a study of blood T cell repertoires in COVID-19. Only in-frame clones appear in the TCRdb table, and some are missing; sequencing was by immunoSEQ multiplex PCR. The data contain roughly 25,000 clones, around 92% of them singletons. Sequenced: peripheral blood. These receptors all come from a man aged 65 to 79 with active COVID-19.

J is TRBJ2-1 and V is TRBV7-9; D remains unclear. CDR1 and CDR2 (germline): SEHNR, FQNEAQ (reference sequence). The V end lost 5 bases, the J end lost 4 bases, and 12 bases lay between the germline ends. This CDR3 spans 14 amino acids. The CDR3 sequence is CASSRDRTYNEQFF. The CDR3 nucleotides are TGTGCCAGCAGCCGTGATCGTACTTACAATGAGCAGTTCTTC.

This clone showed up just a few times. The rearrangement uses TRBV7-2 and TRBJ2-5; 7 nucleotides line up with TRBD1. After removal of 5 bases from V and 1 base from J, the junction contained 7 bases not matched to a gene. Germline V gene data show CDR1 as SGHTA and CDR2 as FQGNSA. This CDR3 spans 15 amino acids. The CDR3 bases are TGTGCCAGCAGCACCGGGACAGCCTTCCAAGAGACCCAGTACTTC. Encoded protein: CASSTGTAFQETQYF.

The gene calls are TRBV5-1 and TRBJ2-3; no definite D call. CDR1 is SGHRS, CDR2 YFSETQ, per germline. V lost 3 bases and J lost 1, with 9 bases in between. The CDR3 length is 14 residues. Here the CDR3 reads CASSSGEGTDTQYF. CDR3 DNA sequence: TGCGCCAGCAGCTCTGGAGAGGGCACAGATACGCAGTATTTT.

There are a few counts of this clone. The V and J genes are TRBV6-6 and TRBJ1-5, with 8 bases that match TRBD1. CDR1 MNHNY and CDR2 SVGAGI come from the germline V gene (reference sequence). There are 12 residues in the CDR3. The V gene end was trimmed by 6 bases and the J gene end by 10 bases; junction bases not matched to a gene: 5. CDR3 residues: CASSSGQGPQHF. CDR3 coding DNA: TGTGCCAGCAGCTCCGGACAGGGCCCCCAGCATTTT.

The rearrangement links TRBV29-1 to TRBJ2-3, with 7 positions matching TRBD2. The CDR3 is 14 residues long. V lost 4 bases and J lost 2; bases outside the gene matches: 6. Per the germline V gene, CDR1 is SQVTM and CDR2 is ANQGSEA. Written as DNA, the CDR3 is TGCAGCGTTGCTTCGGGACTAAACACAGATACGCAGTATTTT. Amino acids: CSVASGLNTDTQYF.